The rows below give T cell receptor beta chains drawn from one sample of a study of cytotoxic CD8 clonotypes in ibrutinib-treated CLL. TCRdb keeps only in-frame clones here, not all; method: immunoSEQ multiplex PCR. The sample lists around 150,000 clones, 80% occurring once. Here the sequenced sample was PBMCs, taken after 36 months of ibrutinib treatment. These receptors originate from a human donor with chronic lymphocytic leukemia. Both conserved end residues are part of each CDR3. The D gene is left open where the match is weak. Only part of the rows carry a size: once, few, many, or a class if the clone is expanded.

>NA|TRBV7-9|TRBJ1-1|NA
TGTGCCAGCACCAAAGCCAGGGTCGGGAACACTGAAGCTTTCTTT
CASTKARVGNTEAFF
>TRBD2|TRBV11-2|TRBJ2-1|NA
TGTGCCAGCAGCTTAACGAGACTAGCGGGGAATGAGCAGTTCTTC
CASSLTRLAGNEQFF
>NA|TRBV6-5|TRBJ2-2|NA
TGTGCCAGCAGTTACTCGGAGGGGGCCGGGGAGCTGTTTTTT
CASSYSEGAGELFF
>NA|TRBV9|TRBJ1-4|NA
TGTGCCAGCAGCCCCAGGCATAATGAAAAACTGTTTTTT
CASSPRHNEKLFF
>TRBD1|TRBV29-1|TRBJ1-1|NA
TGCAGCGTTGTAGTGAGGGGCAGGGGGCTTCGCGGCACTGAAGCTTTCTTT
CSVVVRGRGLRGTEAFF
>NA|TRBV15|TRBJ1-5|NA
TGTGCCACCAGCACACAGGGTTCGGGCAATCAGCCCCAGCATTTT
CATSTQGSGNQPQHF
>NA|TRBV2|TRBJ2-7|NA
TGTGCCAGCGTTCCGGGACGCTCGCGCTACGAGCAGTACTTC
CASVPGRSRYEQYF
>TRBD1|TRBV19|TRBJ1-2|NA
TGTGCCAGTAGTCCCCGGGACAGGGGTGGAAATATCGGCTACACCTTC
CASSPRDRGGNIGYTF
>NA|TRBV5-1|TRBJ1-1|NA
TGCGCCAGCAGCTTGGAAGGCGGCCACACTGAAGCTTTCTTT
CASSLEGGHTEAFF
>TRBD1|TRBV10-2|TRBJ2-7|NA
TGCGCCAGCAACTTAGCAGGGGGCCACTACGAGCAGTACTTC
CASNLAGGHYEQYF
>TRBD2|TRBV6-5|TRBJ2-7|NA
TGTGCCAGCAGAGCGGGAGTCTACGAGCAGTACTTC
CASRAGVYEQYF
>NA|TRBV6-1|TRBJ2-7|NA
TGTGCCAGCAGTGCCTTGTTGGGCGGTTCCTACGAGCAGTACTTC
CASSALLGGSYEQYF
>TRBD2|TRBV5-1|TRBJ2-5|NA
TGCGCCAGCAGCGTCGGGACTAGCGGGGAAGAGACCCAGTACTTC
CASSVGTSGEETQYF
>TRBD1|TRBV18|TRBJ2-1|NA
TGTGCCAGCTCACCACCCCGGGACAGGGATGAGCAGTTCTTC
CASSPPRDRDEQFF
>TRBD2|TRBV4-2|TRBJ2-7|NA
TGTGCCAGCAGCCAAGAGATCGGACTAGCAACCTACGAGCAGTACTTC
CASSQEIGLATYEQYF
>TRBD2|TRBV4-1|TRBJ2-7|NA
TGCGCCAGCAGCGAAGGGACTAGCGGGTACACCTCCTACGAGCAGTACTTC
CASSEGTSGYTSYEQYF
>NA|TRBV6-5|TRBJ2-7|NA
TGTGCCAGCAGCCTAGGTTACGAGCAGTACTTC
CASSLGYEQYF
>NA|TRBV5-1|TRBJ1-5|NA
TGCGCCAGCAGCTCGGGGGTTAGCAATCAGCCCCAGCATTTT
CASSSGVSNQPQHF
>TRBD2|TRBV27|TRBJ2-7|NA
TGTGCCAGCAGTCCGAGTGGGACTAGCGGGAGCTATTCCTACGAGCAGTACTTC
CASSPSGTSGSYSYEQYF
>NA|TRBV18|TRBJ2-5|NA
TGTGCCAGCTCCAACCGGGACATAGCCCAAGAGACCCAGTACTTC
CASSNRDIAQETQYF
>NA|TRBV11-2|TRBJ2-7|NA
TGTGCCAGCAGCTTAGCGGTGTCCCAGGGATGGGCCTACGAGCAGTACTTC
CASSLAVSQGWAYEQYF
>TRBD2|TRBV11-3|TRBJ2-7|NA
TGTGCCAGCAGCTTACTTGCGGGAGTAGGGGAGCAGTACTTC
CASSLLAGVGEQYF
>TRBD1|TRBV7-9|TRBJ1-2|few
TGTGCCAGCACCCGCTGGACAGGGGAGGGCTACACCTTC
CASTRWTGEGYTF
>TRBD1|TRBV7-3|TRBJ2-1|NA
TGTGCCAGCAGCTTAACCCTGGGACAGGGGTTGAATTGGGAGCAGTTCTTC
CASSLTLGQGLNWEQFF
>TRBD1|TRBV4-1|TRBJ2-5|NA
TGCGCCAGCAGCCAAGGGGACAGGGTGGAGACCCAGTACTTC
CASSQGDRVETQYF
>TRBD2|TRBV27|TRBJ2-3|NA
TGTGCCAGCAGTTTACGGAGACTAGCGGTCACAGATACGCAGTATTTT
CASSLRRLAVTDTQYF
>NA|TRBV4-2|TRBJ1-5|NA
TGTGCCAGCAGCCAAGGGTGGGGCTCCAATCAGCCCCAGCATTTT
CASSQGWGSNQPQHF
>NA|TRBV5-4|TRBJ1-5|NA
TGTGCCAGCAGCTTGGAGCAGAATCAGCCCCAGCATTTT
CASSLEQNQPQHF
>NA|TRBV10-3|TRBJ1-1|NA
TGTGCCACCTCAGGTACGAACACTAAAGCTTTCTTT
CATSGTNTKAFF
>NA|TRBV7-6|TRBJ1-3|NA
TGTGCCAGCAGCTTAACTCAGGCTCTCTCTGGAAACACCATATATTTT
CASSLTQALSGNTIYF
>TRBD1|TRBV2|TRBJ2-7|NA
TGTGCCAGCACCCGGGGACAGGGATACTCCTACGAGCAGTACTTC
CASTRGQGYSYEQYF
>NA|TRBV6-5|TRBJ1-6|NA
TGTGCCAGCAGTCCCCGGGTCAGAAATTCACCCCTCCACTTT
CASSPRVRNSPLHF
>TRBD1|TRBV6-1|TRBJ1-2|NA
TGTGCCACAGGACAGGGCGTCTCTGGCTATGGCTACACCTTC
CATGQGVSGYGYTF
>TRBD1|TRBV9|TRBJ2-1|NA
TGTGCCAGCAGCATCGACAGGGGTGATGAGCAGTTCTTC
CASSIDRGDEQFF
>TRBD1|TRBV28|TRBJ1-3|NA
TGTGCCAGCAGTTTGCCCGGACAGGGGCACTCTGGAAACACCATATATTTT
CASSLPGQGHSGNTIYF
>NA|TRBV28|TRBJ2-1|NA
TGTGCCAGCACCGTGGGTACCTACAATGAGCAGTTCTTC
CASTVGTYNEQFF
>NA|TRBV19|TRBJ2-1|NA
TGTGCCAGTAACCCTGGCGGAGGGAATGAGCAGTTCTTC
CASNPGGGNEQFF
>TRBD1|TRBV7-2|TRBJ2-5|NA
TGTGCCAGCAGCCATGTCCCCGGGACAGGGCTTGTAAAGACCCAGTACTTC
CASSHVPGTGLVKTQYF
>NA|TRBV28|TRBJ2-7|few
TGTGCCAGCAGTCTTACAGGATATGTGCAGTACTTC
CASSLTGYVQYF
>NA|TRBV18|TRBJ2-3|once
TGTGCCAGCTCACCATTCGCAGATACGCAGTATTTT
CASSPFADTQYF
>TRBD1|TRBV6-1|TRBJ2-7|few
TGTGCCAGCAGTGAAGGGACAGGCCTTTCCTACGAGCAGTACTTC
CASSEGTGLSYEQYF
>NA|TRBV10-3|TRBJ1-2|NA
TGTGCCATCAGTGAGCCGACCCAGTGGGCTGGCTACACCTTC
CAISEPTQWAGYTF
>TRBD1|TRBV19|TRBJ2-7|few
TGTGCCAGTAGTAGGACCGGGACAGGCTACGAGCAGTACTTC
CASSRTGTGYEQYF
>NA|TRBV10-3|TRBJ1-1|NA
TGTGCCATCACCGATGGAGGGGGAATGCTAACTGAAGCTTTCTTT
CAITDGGGMLTEAFF
>TRBD1|TRBV10-3|TRBJ1-5|NA
TGTGCCATCAGTGAGGAACGGACAGGGAGAGAGCCCCAGCATTTT
CAISEERTGREPQHF
>NA|TRBV18|TRBJ2-7|NA
TGTGCCAGCTCACCGTTCGAGGGACTGGCCTCCTACGAGCAGTACTTC
CASSPFEGLASYEQYF
>NA|TRBV7-9|TRBJ2-7|NA
TGTGCCAGCAGCGGCCGGGAGACCTACGAGCAGTACTTC
CASSGRETYEQYF
>TRBD1|TRBV5-6|TRBJ1-4|NA
TGTGCCAGCAGCTCAGGGGGGTTTAATGAAAAACTGTTTTTT
CASSSGGFNEKLFF
>NA|TRBV6-5|TRBJ1-2|NA
TGTGCCAGCAGTTATGGGCGCAGTCGGAGGGGGGGCTACACCTTC
CASSYGRSRRGGYTF
>TRBD1|TRBV28|TRBJ1-6|NA
TGTGCCAGCAGAGTGCCGGCAGGGGGAAATTCACCCCTCCACTTT
CASRVPAGGNSPLHF
>NA|TRBV7-3|TRBJ2-7|few
TGTGCCAGCAGCGCCTCTCCATCTTCGACCGTCGAGCAGTACTTC
CASSASPSSTVEQYF